Listed below are T cell receptor beta chains from one sample, sequenced in a study of cytomegalovirus exposure and HLA in healthy donors. TCRdb's copy holds only in-frame clones and misses some; the assay was immunoSEQ multiplex PCR. The sample lists under 150,000 clones, roughly four fifths occurring once. Source material: PBMCs. Receptor source: a woman aged 18-35 years in good health and CMV-seronegative. Both conserved end residues are part of each CDR3. The D gene is left open where the match is weak. Rows give clone size only sometimes, using once, few, many, or a class for an expanded clone.

>TRBD1|TRBJ1-2|.|TRBV30
TGTGCCTACCACAGGGGAACTAACTATGGCTACACCTTC
CAYHRGTNYGYTF
>TRBD1|TRBJ1-2|.|TRBV13
TGTGCCAGCAGCTACCGGGACAGCGCCCTCCGAAACTATGGCTACACCTTC
CASSYRDSALRNYGYTF
>.|TRBJ2-1|.|TRBV5-8
TGTGCCAGCACCCCGAGGGTGAAGGTTTACAATGAGCAGTTCTTC
CASTPRVKVYNEQFF
>TRBD1|TRBJ2-3|.|TRBV4-3
TGCGCCAGCAGCCCGTCGGGACAGCCCCCCTTTACGCAGTATTTT
CASSPSGQPPFTQYF
>.|TRBJ1-3|.|TRBV27
TGTGCCAGCAGTTTCAGGGCCCCTGGAAACACCATATATTTT
CASSFRAPGNTIYF
>TRBD1|TRBJ2-1|.|TRBV14
TGTGCCAGCAGCCGTAGACCGGGACAGGGCAATGAGCAGTTCTTC
CASSRRPGQGNEQFF
>.|TRBJ2-5|.|TRBV12-5
TGTGCTAGTGGCCAGAACACAGGGAGTGAGCAGTACTTC
CASGQNTGSEQYF
>.|TRBJ2-7|few|TRBV6-5
TGTGCCAGCAGTAGACAGGAGTCCTACGAGCAGTACTTC
CASSRQESYEQYF
>TRBD1|TRBJ1-1|once|TRBV7-9
TGTTCCAGCAGTCAGGACAGGGGGCTAGCTTTCTTT
CSSSQDRGLAFF
>TRBD2|TRBJ2-7|.|TRBV11-3
TGTGCCAGCAGCTCAAGCCCGCGGGAGGTCTTCGGAGAGCAGTACTTC
CASSSSPREVFGEQYF
>.|TRBJ2-7|.|TRBV11-2
TGTGCCAGCAGCTCGGAGGGGTCGGGGCACTACGAGCAGTACTTC
CASSSEGSGHYEQYF
>TRBD1|TRBJ1-2|.|TRBV10-3
TGTGCCATCAGAGAGACAGGGGGCTCACACTATGGCTACACCTTC
CAIRETGGSHYGYTF
>TRBD1|TRBJ2-7|.|TRBV10-3
TGTGCCATCAGTCAGACAGGGTCGGGGTTCGCCTACGAGCAGTACTTC
CAISQTGSGFAYEQYF
>.|TRBJ2-1|.|TRBV14
TGTGCCAGCAGCCCCCTAGTTCGTGCTGAGCAGTTCTTC
CASSPLVRAEQFF
>.|TRBJ2-3|.|TRBV5-4
TGTGCCAGCAGCCCGGCCCCGGGAGAGGGGACAGATACGCAGTATTTT
CASSPAPGEGTDTQYF
>.|TRBJ1-1|.|TRBV19
TGTGCCAGTAGTATTGGCACGGGGAACACTGAAGCTTTCTTT
CASSIGTGNTEAFF
>TRBD2|TRBJ2-5|.|TRBV28
TGTGCCAGCAGTAGAAGGCGGGGGAGAGAGACCCAGTACTTC
CASSRRRGRETQYF
>.|TRBJ1-6|few|TRBV6-1
TGTGCCAACTCCAGGGAAGTAAATTCACCCCTCCACTTT
CANSREVNSPLHF
>.|TRBJ1-2|few|TRBV29-1
TGCAGCGTTCAGGAGGGCAGACATGGCTACACCTTC
CSVQEGRHGYTF
>TRBD2|TRBJ2-3|.|TRBV5-1
TGCGCCAGCAGCTTCCTGAAGCGGGAGAGCACAGATACGCAGTATTTT
CASSFLKRESTDTQYF
>.|TRBJ2-7|.|TRBV27
TGTGCCAGCAGTGGGACCCGGGACGGGGGATACGAGCAGTACTTC
CASSGTRDGGYEQYF
>.|TRBJ1-3|.|TRBV7-9
TGTGCCAGCAGCTTAGTATCGGGGATTGGAAACACCATATATTTT
CASSLVSGIGNTIYF
>TRBD1|TRBJ2-6|few|TRBV6-4
TGTGCCAGCAGTGCCGGGACAGGGGGCTCTGGGGCCAACGTCCTGACTTTC
CASSAGTGGSGANVLTF
>TRBD1|TRBJ2-1|.|TRBV29-1
TGCAGCGTTGGAATGGACAGGGGTTTAAATGAGCAGTTCTTC
CSVGMDRGLNEQFF
>TRBD2|TRBJ2-3|.|TRBV5-6
TGTGCCAGCAGCTTAAGGGCTAGCGGGGGGGCCACAGATACGCAGTATTTT
CASSLRASGGATDTQYF
>TRBD1|TRBJ2-7|.|TRBV6-4
TGTGCCAGCAGTGACTCGGCGGTGGTTTTTATAGGACAGGGGGGCTACGAGCAGTACTTC
CASSDSAVVFIGQGGYEQYF
>.|TRBJ2-6|once|TRBV7-9
TGTGCCAGCACCCCGAGATTGAGGTACTCTGGGGCCAACGTCCTGACTTTC
CASTPRLRYSGANVLTF
>.|TRBJ2-7|.|TRBV7-9
TGTGCCAGCAGCTTAGTAGCGGACTCCTACGAGCAGTACTTC
CASSLVADSYEQYF
>TRBD2|TRBJ2-2|.|TRBV6-1
TGTGCCAGCAGTGGAGGACTAGCGGCCGGGGAGCTGTTTTTT
CASSGGLAAGELFF
>.|TRBJ2-5|.|TRBV7-9
TGTGCCAGCAGCTTTTCGACAGACCAAGAGACCCAGTACTTC
CASSFSTDQETQYF
>.|TRBJ1-5|.|TRBV28
TGTGCCAGCAGTTTATCACAAATACGGGGTCATCAGCCCCAGCATTTT
CASSLSQIRGHQPQHF
>.|TRBJ2-6|.|TRBV5-1
TGCGCCAGCAGCGTACCAACAGGGCCGGTGGCTGGGGCCAACGTCCTGACTTTC
CASSVPTGPVAGANVLTF
>TRBD2|TRBJ2-3|.|TRBV9
TGTGCCAGCAGCACTAGCGGGGGAACAGATACGCAGTATTTT
CASSTSGGTDTQYF
>.|TRBJ2-1|.|TRBV7-9
TGTGCCAGCAGCCTTTATTCCGGTAGCTCCTACAATGAGCAGTTCTTC
CASSLYSGSSYNEQFF
>.|TRBJ1-2|.|TRBV6-6
TGTGCCAGCAGCGCAGGGGCTAACTATGGCTACACCTTC
CASSAGANYGYTF
>TRBD1|TRBJ1-1|.|TRBV29-1
TGCAGCGTTGCCCGACAGGGGATAACTGAAGCTTTCTTT
CSVARQGITEAFF
>TRBD1|TRBJ1-5|.|TRBV7-8
TGTGCCAGCAGCACAGGGGATAGCAATCAGCCCCAGCATTTT
CASSTGDSNQPQHF
>.|TRBJ2-5|.|TRBV5-4
TGTGCCAGCAGCTCCCCCAATGTGAGGGATGAGACCCAGTACTTC
CASSSPNVRDETQYF
>TRBD2|TRBJ2-5|.|TRBV11-1
TGTGCCAGCACCTCCTTAATAGCGGGAAGAAGGCAAGAGACCCAGTACTTC
CASTSLIAGRRQETQYF
>.|TRBJ1-1|.|TRBV6-1
TGTGCCAGCAGTAGGGCAGGGATTGCTTTCTTT
CASSRAGIAFF
>.|TRBJ1-1|.|TRBV5-6
TGTGCCAGCAGCCTCCGGAACAGGAACACTGAAGCTTTCTTT
CASSLRNRNTEAFF
>.|TRBJ1-5|once|TRBV2
TGTGCCAGCAGTGATCGTCTGAATCAGCCCCAGCATTTT
CASSDRLNQPQHF